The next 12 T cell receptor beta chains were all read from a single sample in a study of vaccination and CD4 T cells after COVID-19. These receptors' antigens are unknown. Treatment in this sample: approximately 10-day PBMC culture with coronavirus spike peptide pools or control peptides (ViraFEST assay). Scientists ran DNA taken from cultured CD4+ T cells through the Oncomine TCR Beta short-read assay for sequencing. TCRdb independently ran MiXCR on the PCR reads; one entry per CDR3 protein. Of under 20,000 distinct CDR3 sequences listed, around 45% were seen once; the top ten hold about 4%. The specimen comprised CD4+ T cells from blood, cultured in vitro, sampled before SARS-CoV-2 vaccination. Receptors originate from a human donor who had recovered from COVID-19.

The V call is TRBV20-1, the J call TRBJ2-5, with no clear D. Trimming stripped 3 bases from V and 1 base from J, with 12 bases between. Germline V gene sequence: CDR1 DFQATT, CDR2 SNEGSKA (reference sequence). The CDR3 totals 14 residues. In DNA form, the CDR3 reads TGCAGTGCTAGGGGAAGGGTGATCCAAGAGACCCAGTACTTC. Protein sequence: CSARGRVIQETQYF.

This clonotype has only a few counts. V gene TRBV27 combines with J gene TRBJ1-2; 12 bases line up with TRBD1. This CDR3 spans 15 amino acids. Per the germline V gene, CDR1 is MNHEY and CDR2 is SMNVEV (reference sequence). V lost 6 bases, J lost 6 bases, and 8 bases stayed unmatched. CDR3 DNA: TGTGCCAGCAGGGATACGGGACAGGGGGCGCATGGCTACACCTTC. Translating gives CASRDTGQGAHGYTF.

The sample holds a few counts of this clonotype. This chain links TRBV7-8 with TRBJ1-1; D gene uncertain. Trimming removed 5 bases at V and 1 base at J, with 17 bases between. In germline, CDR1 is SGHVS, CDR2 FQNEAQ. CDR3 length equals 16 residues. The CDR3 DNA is TGTGCCAGCAGCCTCACGACGGTGAATAAGAACACTGAAGCTTTCTTT. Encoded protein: CASSLTTVNKNTEAFF.

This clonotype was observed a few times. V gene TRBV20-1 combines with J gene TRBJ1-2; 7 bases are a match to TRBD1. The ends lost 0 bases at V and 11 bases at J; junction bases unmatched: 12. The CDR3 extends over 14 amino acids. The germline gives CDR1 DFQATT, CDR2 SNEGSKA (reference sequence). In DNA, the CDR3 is TGCAGTGCTAGAGAGGCAGGGGGTTCGTCTGGGTACACCTTC. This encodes CSAREAGGSSGYTF.

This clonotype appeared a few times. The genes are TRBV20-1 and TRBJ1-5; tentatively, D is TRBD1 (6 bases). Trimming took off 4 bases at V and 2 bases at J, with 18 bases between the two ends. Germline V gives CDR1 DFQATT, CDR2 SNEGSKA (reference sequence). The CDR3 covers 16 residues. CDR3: CSATNVRGEGNQPQHF. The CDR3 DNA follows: TGCAGTGCTACGAACGTCAGGGGTGAGGGCAATCAGCCCCAGCATTTT.

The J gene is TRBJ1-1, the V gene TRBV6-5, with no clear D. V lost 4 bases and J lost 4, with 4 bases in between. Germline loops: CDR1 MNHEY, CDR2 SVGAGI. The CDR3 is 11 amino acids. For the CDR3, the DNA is TGTGCCAGCAGTTGGCGCACTGAAGCTTTCTTT. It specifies CASSWRTEAFF.

CDR3 region: CASSVGTGHYGYTF. The CDR3 DNA reads as TGTGCCAGCAGTGTCGGGACAGGGCACTATGGCTACACCTTC. The V gene is TRBV6-1, the J gene TRBJ1-2, with 9 nucleotides matching TRBD1. From germline, CDR1 is MNHNS and CDR2 SASEGT. V shed 4 bases, J shed 3 bases, and the junction held 3 bases outside the gene matches. The CDR3 loop spans 14 amino acids.

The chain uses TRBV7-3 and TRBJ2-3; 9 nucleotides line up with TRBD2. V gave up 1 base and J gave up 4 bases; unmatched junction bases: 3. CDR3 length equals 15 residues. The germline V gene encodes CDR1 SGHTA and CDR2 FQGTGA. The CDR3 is CASSLNGGRADTQYF. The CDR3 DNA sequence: TGTGCCAGCAGCTTAAACGGCGGGAGGGCAGATACGCAGTATTTT.

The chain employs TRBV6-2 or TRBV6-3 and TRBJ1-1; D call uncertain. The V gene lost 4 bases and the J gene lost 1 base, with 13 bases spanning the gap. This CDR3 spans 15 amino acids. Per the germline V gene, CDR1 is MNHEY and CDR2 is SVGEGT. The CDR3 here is CASSSSGRGNTEAFF. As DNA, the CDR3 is TGTGCCAGCAGTTCTTCTGGACGGGGGAACACTGAAGCTTTCTTT.

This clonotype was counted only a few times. CDR3 amino acids: CATSDPGLAGNAEQFF. In nucleotides, the CDR3 is TGTGCCACCAGTGATCCGGGACTAGCGGGAAACGCTGAGCAGTTCTTC. The rearrangement uses TRBV24-1 and TRBJ2-1; 13 bases map to TRBD2. Looked up from germline, CDR1 is KGHDR and CDR2 is SFDVKD. V gave up 3 bases and J gave up 9 bases; unmatched junction bases: 7. This CDR3 contains 16 residues.

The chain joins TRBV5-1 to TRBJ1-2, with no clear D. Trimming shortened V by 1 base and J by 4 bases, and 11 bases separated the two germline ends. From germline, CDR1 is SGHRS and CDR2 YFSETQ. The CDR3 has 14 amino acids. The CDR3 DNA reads TGCGCCAGCAGCTTGAATGGCGCTTCCTATGGCTACACCTTC. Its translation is CASSLNGASYGYTF.

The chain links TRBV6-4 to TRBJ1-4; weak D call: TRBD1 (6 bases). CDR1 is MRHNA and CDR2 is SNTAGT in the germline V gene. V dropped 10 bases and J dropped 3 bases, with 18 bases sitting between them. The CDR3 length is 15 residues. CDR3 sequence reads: CATVGGTRANEKLFF. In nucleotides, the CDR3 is TGTGCCACCGTCGGGGGGACAAGGGCTAATGAAAAACTGTTTTTT.